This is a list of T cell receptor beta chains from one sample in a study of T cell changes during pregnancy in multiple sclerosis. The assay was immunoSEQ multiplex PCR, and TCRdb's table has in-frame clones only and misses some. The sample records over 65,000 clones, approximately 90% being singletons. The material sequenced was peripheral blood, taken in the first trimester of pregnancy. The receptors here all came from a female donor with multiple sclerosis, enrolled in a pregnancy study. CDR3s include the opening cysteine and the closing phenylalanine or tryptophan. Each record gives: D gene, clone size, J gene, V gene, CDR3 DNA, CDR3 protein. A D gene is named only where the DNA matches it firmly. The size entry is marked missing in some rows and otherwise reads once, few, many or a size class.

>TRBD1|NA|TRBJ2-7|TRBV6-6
TGTGCCAGCCAACCGGGACAGAGCTCCTACGAGCAGTACTTC
CASQPGQSSYEQYF
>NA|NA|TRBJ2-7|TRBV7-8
TGTGCCAGCAGCTTGGTGATCTCGGGATCCTACGAGCAGTACTTC
CASSLVISGSYEQYF
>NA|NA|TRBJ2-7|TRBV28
TGTGCCAGCGGACGGATTCACGGGATCGGAGGAAAAAATCCCTACGAGCAGTACTTC
CASGRIHGIGGKNPYEQYF
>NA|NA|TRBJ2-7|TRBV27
TGTGCCAGCAGTTTAAACGGGCGGGGGCTGGGCGAGCAGTACTTC
CASSLNGRGLGEQYF
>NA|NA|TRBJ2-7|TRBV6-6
TGTGCCAGCAGTTACGGGGGGTCCTCTGAGGAGCAGTACTTC
CASSYGGSSEEQYF
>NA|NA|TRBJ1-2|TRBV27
TGTGCCAGCAGTTTAGACAGAGACTATGGCTACACCTTC
CASSLDRDYGYTF
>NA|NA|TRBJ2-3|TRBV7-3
TGTGCCAGCAGCTTATCTCCCGGCACAGATACGCAGTATTTT
CASSLSPGTDTQYF
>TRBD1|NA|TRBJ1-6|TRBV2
TGTGCCACCACAGGGGGATCCTATAATTCACCCCTCCACTTT
CATTGGSYNSPLHF
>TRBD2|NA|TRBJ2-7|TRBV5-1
TGCGCCAGCAGCCAAAGGGGACTAGCGGGAGACTCCGAGCAGTACTTC
CASSQRGLAGDSEQYF
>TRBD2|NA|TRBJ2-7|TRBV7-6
TGTGCCAGCAGCTTAGCGGCGGGAGGTCTCGACGAGCAGTACTTC
CASSLAAGGLDEQYF
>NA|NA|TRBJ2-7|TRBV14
TGTGCCAGCAAACTGAGCGGGACACCCTCCTACGAGCAGTACTTC
CASKLSGTPSYEQYF
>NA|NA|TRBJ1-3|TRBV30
TGTGCCGCCGGGAAACTGGGAAACACCATATATTTT
CAAGKLGNTIYF
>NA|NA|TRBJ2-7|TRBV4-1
TGCGCCAGCAGCCACCTAACTAGCTACGAGCAGTACTTC
CASSHLTSYEQYF
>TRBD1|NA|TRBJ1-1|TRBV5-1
TGCGCCAGCAGCACAGGGGGCGCGAGGCTAAACACTGAAGCTTTCTTT
CASSTGGARLNTEAFF
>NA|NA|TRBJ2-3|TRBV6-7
TGTGCCAGCAGTTACTGGCAGGGACACACAGATACGCAGTATTTT
CASSYWQGHTDTQYF
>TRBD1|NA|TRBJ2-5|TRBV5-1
TGCGCCAGCGCCGGCGGACAGGGGAGGGAAGAGACCCAGTACTTC
CASAGGQGREETQYF
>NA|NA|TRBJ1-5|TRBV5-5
TGTGCCAGCAGCCCACTAGGGAGCAATCAGCCCCAGCATTTT
CASSPLGSNQPQHF
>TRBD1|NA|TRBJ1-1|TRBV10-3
TGTGCCATCAGTGCACAGGGGGCTTTAACAGACACTGAAGCTTTCTTT
CAISAQGALTDTEAFF
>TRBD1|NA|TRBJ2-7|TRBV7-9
TGTGCCAGCAGCCCCCTTGGGGCAGGGGGCGGACTCGAGCAGTACTTC
CASSPLGAGGGLEQYF
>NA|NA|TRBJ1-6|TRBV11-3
TGTGCCAGCAGGTTTAGGAGAAAAAATTCCTCCCTTAATTCACCCCTCCACTTT
CASRFRRKNSSLNSPLHF
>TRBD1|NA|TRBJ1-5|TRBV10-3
TGTGCCATCAGGGAACAGGGGTCGCAGCCCCAGCATTTT
CAIREQGSQPQHF
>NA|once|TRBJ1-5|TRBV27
TGTGCCAGCAGCTTAGGGAGGGATTGGCCCCAGCATTTT
CASSLGRDWPQHF
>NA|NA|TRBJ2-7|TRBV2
TGTGCCAGCAGGGGGGGGGCCCCCTACGAGCAGTACTTC
CASRGGAPYEQYF
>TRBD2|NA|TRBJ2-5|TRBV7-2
TGTGCCAGCCGTTGGAGTAGCGGGTCCCAAGAGACCCAGTACTTC
CASRWSSGSQETQYF
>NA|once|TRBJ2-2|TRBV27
TGTGCCAGCAGTTTATCTATCGCCGGGGAGCTGTTTTTT
CASSLSIAGELFF
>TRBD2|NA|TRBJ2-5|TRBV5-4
TGTGCCAGCAGCCTAAGACTAGCGGGGGGCGTAGAGACCCAGTACTTC
CASSLRLAGGVETQYF
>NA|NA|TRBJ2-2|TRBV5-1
TGCGCCAGCAGCTTGGGACAGCTTACCGGGGAGCTGTTTTTT
CASSLGQLTGELFF
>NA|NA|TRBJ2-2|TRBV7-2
TGTGCCAGCAGCCTGGGGGGGAACACCGGGGAGCTGTTTTTT
CASSLGGNTGELFF
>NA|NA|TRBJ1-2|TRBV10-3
TGTGCCTCGGAGTCAGGGAACTATGGCTACACCTTC
CASESGNYGYTF
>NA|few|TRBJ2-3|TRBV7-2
TGTGCCAGCAGCTTAGCCTTCACAGATACGCAGTATTTT
CASSLAFTDTQYF
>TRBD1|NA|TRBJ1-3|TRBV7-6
TGTGCCAGCAGCCCGGGACAGGGGGCTAGCGGGGACACCATATATTTT
CASSPGQGASGDTIYF